Below, 6 T cell receptor beta chains from the same sample are listed, as sequenced in a study of response to subunit inactivated influenza vaccine. TCRdb recomputed calls from the RT-PCR reads with MiXCR, one row per CDR3 protein. The sample shows roughly 570,000 distinct CDR3 sequences, 10% to 15% of them seen only once. Sequenced here: PBMCs from blood, sampled roughly 46 days after vaccination. These receptor sequences come from a man aged 50 or older who received an inactivated influenza vaccine.

This clonotype showed up many times. The chain couples TRBV12-3 or TRBV12-4 to TRBJ2-7; D not resolved. With 4 bases removed from V and 3 bases from J, the gap between germline ends came to 4 bases. This CDR3 region has 11 residues. CDR3 coding DNA: TGTGCCAGCAGTTCCGGCTACGAGCAGTACTTC. Protein: CASSSGYEQYF.

This clonotype came up many times. The chain is built from TRBV6-5 and TRBJ1-5; D not resolved. The ends were cut back, 7 bases at V and 4 bases at J, with 11 bases in the middle. The CDR3 has 13 amino acids. Germline V gene data show CDR1 as MNHEY and CDR2 as SVGAGI. The CDR3 here is CASTLTANQPQHF. The DNA of the CDR3 is TGTGCCAGCACTTTGACCGCTAATCAGCCCCAGCATTTT.

This clonotype has only a few counts. The chain employs TRBV12-3 or TRBV12-4 and TRBJ1-5; D not certain. The CDR3 totals 13 residues. Between the trimmed V and J ends, which lost 3 bases and 3 bases, there was a span of 6 bases. The CDR3 reads CASSLTNNQPQHF. The CDR3 DNA is TGTGCCAGCAGTTTGACGAACAATCAGCCCCAGCATTTT.

This clonotype was seen a few times. This rearrangement joins TRBV18 to TRBJ2-1; 7 nucleotides line up with TRBD2. The J segment lost 0 bases and the V segment lost 4 bases, leaving 9 bases of the junction unmatched. The germline CDR1 and CDR2 sequences are KGHSH and LQKENI. CDR3 length: 17 amino acids. The CDR3, as DNA: TGTGCCAGCTCACTTCGGACTAGAGTGGGCTCCTACAATGAGCAGTTCTTC. Translation gives CASSLRTRVGSYNEQFF.

This clonotype showed up just a few times. V is TRBV6-1 and J is TRBJ2-1, with TRBD2 identical over 10 bases. Germline V lookup: CDR1 MNHNS, CDR2 SASEGT. The CDR3 covers 15 residues. The junction had 11 bases not matched to a gene; V was cut back by 6 bases and J by 9 bases. Here the CDR3 reads CASRNPSGRAGEQFF. CDR3 nucleotide sequence: TGTGCCAGCAGAAACCCTAGCGGGAGAGCGGGTGAGCAGTTCTTC.

This clonotype was picked up many times. The V call is TRBV12-3 or TRBV12-4, the J call TRBJ2-5; 11 bases are shared with TRBD2. V trimming: 8 bases; J trimming: 1 base; junction bases outside the gene matches: 6. The CDR3 runs to 15 residues. The CDR3 loop is CASRFSGGAQETQYF. For the CDR3, the DNA is TGTGCCAGCCGCTTTAGCGGGGGGGCCCAAGAGACCCAGTACTTC.